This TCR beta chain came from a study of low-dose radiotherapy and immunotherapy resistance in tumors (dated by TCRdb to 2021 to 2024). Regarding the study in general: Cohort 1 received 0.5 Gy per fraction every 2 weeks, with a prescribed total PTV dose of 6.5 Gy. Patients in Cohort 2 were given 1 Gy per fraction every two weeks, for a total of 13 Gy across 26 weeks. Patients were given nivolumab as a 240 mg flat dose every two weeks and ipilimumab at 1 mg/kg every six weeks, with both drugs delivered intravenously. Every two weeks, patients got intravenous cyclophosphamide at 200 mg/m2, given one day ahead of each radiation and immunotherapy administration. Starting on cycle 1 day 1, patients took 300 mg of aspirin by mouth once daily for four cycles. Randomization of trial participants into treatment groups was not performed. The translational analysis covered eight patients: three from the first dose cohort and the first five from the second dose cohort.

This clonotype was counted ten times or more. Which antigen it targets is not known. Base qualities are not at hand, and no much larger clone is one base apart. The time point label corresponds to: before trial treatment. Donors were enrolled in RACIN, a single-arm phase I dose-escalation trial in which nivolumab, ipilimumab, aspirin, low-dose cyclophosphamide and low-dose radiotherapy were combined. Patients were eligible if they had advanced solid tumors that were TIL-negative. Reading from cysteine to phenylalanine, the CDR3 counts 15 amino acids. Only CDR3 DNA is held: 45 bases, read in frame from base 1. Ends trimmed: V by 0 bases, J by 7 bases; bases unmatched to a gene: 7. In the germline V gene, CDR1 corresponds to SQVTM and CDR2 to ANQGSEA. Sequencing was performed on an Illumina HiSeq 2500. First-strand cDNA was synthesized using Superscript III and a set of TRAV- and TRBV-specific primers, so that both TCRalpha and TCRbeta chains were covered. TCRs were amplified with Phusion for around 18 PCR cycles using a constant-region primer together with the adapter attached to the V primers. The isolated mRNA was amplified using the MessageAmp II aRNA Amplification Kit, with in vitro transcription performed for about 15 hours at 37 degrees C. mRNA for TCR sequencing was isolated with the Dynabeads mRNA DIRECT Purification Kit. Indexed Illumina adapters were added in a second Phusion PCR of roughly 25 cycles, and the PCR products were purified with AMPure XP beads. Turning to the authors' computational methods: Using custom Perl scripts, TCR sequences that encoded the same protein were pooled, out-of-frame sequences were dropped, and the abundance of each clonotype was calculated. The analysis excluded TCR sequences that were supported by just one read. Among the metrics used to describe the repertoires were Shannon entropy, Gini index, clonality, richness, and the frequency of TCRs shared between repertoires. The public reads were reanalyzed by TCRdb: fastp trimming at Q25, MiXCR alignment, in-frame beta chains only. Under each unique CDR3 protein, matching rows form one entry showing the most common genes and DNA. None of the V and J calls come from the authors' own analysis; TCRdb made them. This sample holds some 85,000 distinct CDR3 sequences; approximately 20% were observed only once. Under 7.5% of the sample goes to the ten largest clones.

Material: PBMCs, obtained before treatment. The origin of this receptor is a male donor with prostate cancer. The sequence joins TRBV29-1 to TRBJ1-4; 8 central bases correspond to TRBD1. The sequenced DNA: TGCAGCGTTGAAGATCCCACAGGGGGTGGTGAAAAACTGTTTTTT. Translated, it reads CSVEDPTGGGEKLFF. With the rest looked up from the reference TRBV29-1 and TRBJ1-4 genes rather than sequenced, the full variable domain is SAVISQKPSRDICQRGTSLTIQCQVDSQVTMMFWYRQQPGQSLTLIATANQGSEATYESGFVIDKFPISRPNLTFSTLTVSNMSPEDSSIYLCSVEDPTGGGEKLFFGSGTQLSVL.